What follows describes a single T cell receptor (beta chain). Its antigen remains unidentified. This entry is derived from a study of T cell repertoires in cytomegalovirus infection. Study-wide results and caveats: Carriers of CMV and the relevant HLA type were discriminated by public TCR beta frequency.

TCRdb re-called the reads with MiXCR, one entry per CDR3 protein. The profile shows about 570,000 distinct CDR3 sequences, about 40% of them singletons. V was cut by 0 bases and J by 10 bases, with 12 bases left in between. The germline V gene has CDR1 SGHTA and CDR2 FQGNSA. The CDR3 covers 13 residues. Specimen: cultured PBMCs, collected from culture after CMV antigen stimulation. V usage is TRBV7-2 and J usage is TRBJ1-1; the D gene is possibly TRBD1 (6 bases). The clonotype originates from a human donor in good health (CMV status not recorded). Some clones in this sample may be carry-over from other donors' samples. This CDR3 is CASSLARAGAAFF. DNA of the CDR3: TGTGCCAGCAGCTTAGCGCGGGCAGGGGCAGCTTTCTTT.